This T cell receptor beta chain was identified in a study of identical twins. Study outcomes and limitations: Cord blood beta clonotypes present at high abundance carried fewer insertions; no such pattern appeared in memory repertoires. Potential partial confounding of zero-insertion analyses by invariant MAIT and iNKT cells was noted.

The CDR3 contains 17 residues. Germline V gene lookup returns CDR1 ENHRY and CDR2 SYGVKD. The V segment lost 2 bases and the J segment 1 base; nucleotides outside the gene matches: 4. In its sample, this clonotype was seen many times. Its antigen is unknown. TCRdb redid the calling of the 5' RACE reads with MiXCR, one entry per CDR3 protein. The sample consists of about 250,000 distinct CDR3 sequences, approximately 7.8% of them appearing once. These sequences were also reported in another study, on yellow fever vaccine responses in identical twins. According to that study: On the reported evidence, twins' vaccine T cell responses seemed partly convergent and partly personalized.

The specimen sequenced was CD8+ T cells sorted from blood. The TCR was taken from a young woman in good health. The genes are TRBV10-3 and TRBJ2-7; 14 bases are a match to TRBD2. CDR3 region: CAISETGLAGVSYEQYF. CDR3 nucleotides: TGTGCCATCAGTGAGACGGGACTAGCGGGAGTGTCCTACGAGCAGTACTTC.